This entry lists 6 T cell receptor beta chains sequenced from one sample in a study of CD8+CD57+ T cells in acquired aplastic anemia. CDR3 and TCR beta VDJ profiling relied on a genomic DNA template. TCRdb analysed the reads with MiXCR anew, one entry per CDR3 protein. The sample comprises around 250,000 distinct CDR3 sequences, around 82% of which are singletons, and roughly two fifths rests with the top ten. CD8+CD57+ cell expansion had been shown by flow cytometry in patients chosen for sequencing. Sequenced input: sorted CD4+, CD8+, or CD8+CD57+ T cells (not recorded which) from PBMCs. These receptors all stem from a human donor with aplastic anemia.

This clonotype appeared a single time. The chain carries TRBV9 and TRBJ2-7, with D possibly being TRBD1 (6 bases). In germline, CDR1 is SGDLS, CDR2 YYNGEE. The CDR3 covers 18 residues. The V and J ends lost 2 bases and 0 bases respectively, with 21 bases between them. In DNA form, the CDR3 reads TGTGCCAGCAGCGTGCATGCGGAAGGGACATACCTCTCCTACGAGCAGTACGTC. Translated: CASSVHAEGTYLSYEQYV.

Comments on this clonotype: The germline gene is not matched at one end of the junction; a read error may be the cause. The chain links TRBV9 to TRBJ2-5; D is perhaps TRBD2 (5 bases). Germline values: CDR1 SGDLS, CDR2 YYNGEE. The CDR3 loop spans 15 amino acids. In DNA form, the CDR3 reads TGTGCCAGCAGCCCAGAGGACCGCTGGGGAGAGAACCAGTACTTC. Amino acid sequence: CASSPEDRWGENQYF.

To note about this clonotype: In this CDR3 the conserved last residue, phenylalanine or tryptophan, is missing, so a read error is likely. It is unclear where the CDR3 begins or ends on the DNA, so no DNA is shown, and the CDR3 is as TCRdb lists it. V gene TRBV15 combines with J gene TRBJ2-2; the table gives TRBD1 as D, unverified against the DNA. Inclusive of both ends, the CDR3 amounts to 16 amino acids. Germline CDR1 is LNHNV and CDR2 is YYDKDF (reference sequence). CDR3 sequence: CATSRGGEPDSGGRFS.

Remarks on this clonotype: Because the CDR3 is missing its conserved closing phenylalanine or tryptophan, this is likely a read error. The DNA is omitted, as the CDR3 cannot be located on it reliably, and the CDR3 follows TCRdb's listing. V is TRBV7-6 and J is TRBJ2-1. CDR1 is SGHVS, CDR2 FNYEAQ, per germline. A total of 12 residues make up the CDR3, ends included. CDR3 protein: CASSYGSSEPFC.

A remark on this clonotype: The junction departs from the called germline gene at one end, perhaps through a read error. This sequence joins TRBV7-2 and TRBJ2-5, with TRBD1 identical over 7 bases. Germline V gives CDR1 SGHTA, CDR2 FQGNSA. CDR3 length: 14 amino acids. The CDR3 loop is CATSFPPDGTALSF. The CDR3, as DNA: TGTGCCACCAGCTTTCCTCCAGACGGGACAGCCCTGTCCTTC. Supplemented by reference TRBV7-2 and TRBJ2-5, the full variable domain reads GAGVSQSPSNKVTEKGKDVELRCDPISGHTALYWYRQSLGQGLEFLIYFQGNSAPDKSGLPSDRFSAERTGGSVSTLTIQRTQQEDSAVYLCATSFPPDGTALSFGPGTRLLVL.

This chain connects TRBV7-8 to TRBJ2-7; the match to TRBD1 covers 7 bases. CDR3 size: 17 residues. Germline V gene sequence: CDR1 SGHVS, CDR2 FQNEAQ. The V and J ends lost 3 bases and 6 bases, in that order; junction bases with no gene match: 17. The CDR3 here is CASSFDPDGTALSEQYF. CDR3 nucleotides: TGTGCCAGCAGCTTTGATCCAGACGGGACAGCTCTTTCCGAGCAGTACTTC.